The 31 T cell receptor beta chains presented below share a single source sample, sequenced in a study of blood T cell repertoires in COVID-19. TCRdb's copy holds only in-frame clones and misses some; the assay was immunoSEQ multiplex PCR. The sample lists 150,000 to 200,000 clones, 80% to 95% occurring once. The sample comprised peripheral blood. These receptors were collected from a woman between 50 and 59 years old with acute or convalescent COVID-19.

Only one count was recorded for this clone. The rearrangement uses TRBV5-1 and TRBJ1-2; maybe TRBD1 (5 bases). This CDR3 has 13 residues. In germline, CDR1 is SGHRS, CDR2 YFSETQ. V gave up 1 base and J gave up 12 bases, with 16 bases separating them. In DNA form, the CDR3 reads TGCGCCAGCAGCTTGCAGGGTAGAGGTGTCCACACCTTC. Its translation is CASSLQGRGVHTF.

This sequence joins TRBV5-6 and TRBJ1-1; a possible D gene is TRBD1 (6 bases). The germline V gene encodes CDR1 SGHDT and CDR2 YYEEEE. V dropped 3 bases and J dropped 1 base, with 10 bases sitting between them. This CDR3 is 14 amino acids long. Here the CDR3 reads CASSWATGNTEAFF. CDR3 in DNA: TGTGCCAGCAGCTGGGCGACAGGGAACACTGAAGCTTTCTTT. Full variable domain (outside the CDR3, taken from reference TRBV5-6 and TRBJ1-1): DAGVTQSPTHLIKTRGQQVTLRCSPKSGHDTVSWYQQALGQGPQFIFQYYEEEERQRGNFPDRFSGHQFPNYSSELNVNALLLGDSALYLCASSWATGNTEAFFGQGTRLTVV.

The chain carries TRBV13 and TRBJ1-5, with no clear D. Per the germline V gene, CDR1 is PRHDT and CDR2 is FYEKMQ (reference sequence). The CDR3 consists of 12 residues. V lost 0 bases, J lost 7 bases, and 4 bases lay in between. This CDR3 is CASSLGRQPQHF. The DNA for the CDR3 is TGTGCCAGCAGCTTAGGGCGGCAGCCCCAGCATTTT.

This chain uses TRBV3-1 (or the pseudogene TRBV3-2) with TRBJ1-1; unclear D gene. V was cut by 0 bases and J by 4 bases, with 6 bases left in between. Per germline, CDR1 LGHDT and CDR2 YNNKEL (reference sequence). CDR3 length: 13 amino acids. CDR3 DNA: TGTGCCAGCAGCCAAGACTGGAGCACTGAAGCTTTCTTT. Translating it yields CASSQDWSTEAFF.

The J gene is TRBJ2-2, the V gene TRBV4-3, with 9 bases that match TRBD2. Germline values: CDR1 LGHNA, CDR2 YSLEER. The CDR3 is 17 residues long. Losses at the gene ends were 0 bases for V and 6 bases for J; bases not matched to a gene: 8. The CDR3: CASSQDQSSGISGELFF. The CDR3 region has the DNA TGCGCCAGCAGCCAAGATCAATCTAGCGGGATCTCCGGGGAGCTGTTTTTT.

V usage is TRBV30 and J usage is TRBJ1-2, with TRBD1 identical over 8 bases. This CDR3 contains 13 residues. V trimming: 3 bases; J trimming: 5 bases; junction bases outside the gene matches: 5. CDR1 GTSNPN and CDR2 SVGIG come from the germline V gene (reference sequence). This chain's CDR3 is CAWRPGTGYGYTF. As DNA, the CDR3 is TGTGCCTGGAGGCCCGGGACAGGATATGGCTACACCTTC.

This chain uses TRBV3-1 (or the pseudogene TRBV3-2) with TRBJ1-2; 9 bases are a match to TRBD1. CDR3 length: 16 residues. V shed 4 bases and J 11 bases; nucleotides not matched to a gene: 17. Germline loops: CDR1 LGHDT, CDR2 YNNKEL (reference sequence). DNA for the CDR3: TGTGCCAGCAGCCCAGCCCCACGAGGGGACAGGGCAGGGTACACCTTC. It is translated as CASSPAPRGDRAGYTF.

The V and J genes are TRBV7-9 and TRBJ2-5, with a tentative D call TRBD1 (5 bases). The CDR3 is made up of 14 amino acids. Looked up from germline, CDR1 is SEHNR and CDR2 is FQNEAQ (reference sequence). V was pared by 5 bases and J by 5 bases, with 15 bases between. CDR3 DNA sequence: TGTGCCAGCAGCACACCAGGGATCTGGGAGACCCAGTACTTC. Protein product: CASSTPGIWETQYF.

V usage is TRBV29-1 and J usage is TRBJ1-2, with no clear D. From germline, CDR1 is SQVTM and CDR2 ANQGSEA. The CDR3 consists of 13 residues. V lost 7 bases, J lost 8 bases, and 20 bases lay in between. CDR3 residues: CSATRRSGAGYTF. The CDR3 DNA sequence: TGCAGCGCCACAAGAAGGTCGGGTGCCGGCTACACCTTC. The full variable domain, completed using reference TRBV29-1 and TRBJ1-2, is SAVISQKPSRDICQRGTSLTIQCQVDSQVTMMFWYRQQPGQSLTLIATANQGSEATYESGFVIDKFPISRPNLTFSTLTVSNMSPEDSSIYLCSATRRSGAGYTFGSGTRLTVV.

The V gene is TRBV6-2 or TRBV6-3, the J gene TRBJ1-5; a possible D gene is TRBD1 (6 bases). Germline V gene lookup returns CDR1 MNHEY and CDR2 SVGEGT. Trimming removed 1 base at V and 0 bases at J, with 10 bases between. CDR3 length: 16 amino acids. The CDR3 bases are TGTGCCAGCAGTTACTGGGGGCGTTATAGCAATCAGCCCCAGCATTTT. Its protein product is CASSYWGRYSNQPQHF.

The count of this clone is one. The chain has TRBV3-1 (or the pseudogene TRBV3-2) and TRBJ1-6; D call uncertain. With 3 bases removed from V and 6 bases from J, the gap between germline ends came to 6 bases. This CDR3 is built from 13 residues. In germline, CDR1 is LGHDT, CDR2 YNNKEL (reference sequence). CDR3 loop: CASSHGSNSPLHF. In DNA form, the CDR3 reads TGTGCCAGCAGCCACGGGAGTAATTCACCCCTCCACTTT.

This clone was seen a single time. The chain combines TRBV29-1 with TRBJ2-7; D is undetermined. Per germline, CDR1 SQVTM and CDR2 ANQGSEA. The CDR3 is 10 residues long. The V gene lost 4 bases and the J gene lost 8 bases, with 9 bases spanning the gap. The CDR3 reads CSVGEIKQYF. CDR3 DNA sequence: TGCAGCGTTGGTGAGATCAAGCAGTACTTC.

The V call is TRBV10-3, the J call TRBJ1-5; D might be TRBD1 (6 bases). The CDR3 covers 14 residues. From germline, CDR1 is ENHRY and CDR2 SYGVKD. Between the trimmed V and J ends, which lost 3 bases and 4 bases, there was a span of 10 bases. The CDR3 sequence is CAISDRGGNQPQHF. The CDR3 DNA is TGTGCCATCAGTGATAGGGGGGGGAATCAGCCCCAGCATTTT.

The V and J genes are TRBV11-3 and TRBJ2-7; 14 nucleotides align to TRBD2. J lost 6 bases, V lost 5 bases, and 12 bases had no gene match. This CDR3 has 17 residues. Germline CDR1 reads SGHNT; CDR2 reads YENEEA. This CDR3 is CASSDGTSGRGVIEQYF. CDR3 sequence (DNA): TGTGCCAGCAGCGACGGGACTAGCGGGAGAGGGGTAATCGAGCAGTACTTC.

This chain uses TRBV30 with TRBJ1-2; unclear D gene. The CDR3 totals 13 residues. CDR1 is GTSNPN, CDR2 SVGIG, per germline (reference sequence). V was trimmed by 3 bases and J by 2 bases, leaving 10 bases between them. In DNA, the CDR3 is TGTGCCTGGAGAGCACTTAACAACTATGGCTACACCTTC. It translates to CAWRALNNYGYTF.

The V call is TRBV15, the J call TRBJ1-5; the match to TRBD1 covers 7 bases. The trim removed 0 bases at V and 4 bases at J, leaving 3 bases unmatched. In germline, CDR1 is LNHNV, CDR2 YYDKDF (reference sequence). The CDR3 is 15 residues long. In DNA form, the CDR3 reads TGTGCCACCAGCAGAGATAAGGGGGCTAATCAGCCCCAGCATTTT. Encoded protein: CATSRDKGANQPQHF.

V usage is TRBV27 and J usage is TRBJ2-7, with 8 positions matching TRBD1. The germline V gene encodes CDR1 MNHEY and CDR2 SMNVEV (reference sequence). This CDR3 has 14 amino acids. Losses at the gene ends were 7 bases for V and 5 bases for J; bases not matched to a gene: 10. The CDR3 region is CASTTSTGAHEQYF. As DNA, the CDR3 is TGTGCCAGCACCACCTCGACAGGGGCCCACGAGCAGTACTTC.

The rearrangement uses TRBV30 and TRBJ1-2, with 7 bases that match TRBD1. Germline-derived CDR1 and CDR2 are GTSNPN and SVGIG (reference sequence). This CDR3 comprises 15 residues. Trimming at V came to 0 bases and at J to 6 bases, leaving 10 bases not matched to a gene. CDR3 in DNA: TGTGCCTGGAGTGTACTGCTCAAGGGGGCCGATGGCTACACCTTC. Its translation: CAWSVLLKGADGYTF.

In this sample, this clone turned up many times. The chain couples TRBV21-1 to TRBJ2-7; the DNA was not compared with TRBD1, the D call given in the table. TRBV21-1 is marked as a pseudogene. The CDR3 runs to 15 residues. As DNA, the CDR3 is TGTGCCAGCACCTGGAACAGGGGCCCCGACTACGAGCAGTACTTC. Encoded protein: CASTWNRGPDYEQYF.

The chain is built from TRBV5-6 and TRBJ1-4, with D possibly matching TRBD1 (5 bases). Between the trimmed V and J ends, which lost 6 bases and 6 bases, there was a span of 18 bases. Germline CDR1 is SGHDT and CDR2 is YYEEEE. The CDR3 sequence is 15 residues long. The CDR3 bases are TGTGCCAGCACATCACTCACCGACAGATATGAAAAACTGTTTTTT. Translating gives CASTSLTDRYEKLFF.

The J gene is TRBJ2-7, the V gene TRBV7-2; D is possibly TRBD2 (5 bases). V dropped 5 bases and J dropped 3 bases, with 11 bases sitting between them. The germline V gene has CDR1 SGHTA and CDR2 FQGNSA. The CDR3 loop spans 13 amino acids. The CDR3 bases are TGTGCCAGCAGCCCCAGTGGGAGCTACGAGCAGTACTTC. Protein sequence: CASSPSGSYEQYF.

CDR3 DNA: TGTGCCATCATATCCGGGACAGGGGATGGCTACACCTTC. It translates to CAIISGTGDGYTF. The rearrangement uses TRBV10-3 and TRBJ1-2; 10 bases match TRBD1. The germline V gene has CDR1 ENHRY and CDR2 SYGVKD. V shed 7 bases, J shed 6 bases, and the junction held 5 bases outside the gene matches. CDR3 length: 13 residues.

The V gene is TRBV12-3 or TRBV12-4, the J gene TRBJ2-7; possibly TRBD1 for D (6 bases). This CDR3 region has 13 residues. Trimming stripped 4 bases from V and 3 bases from J, with 10 bases between. In DNA form, the CDR3 reads TGTGCCAGCAGTTCCAACAGGGACTACGAGCAGTACTTC. Translated, it gives CASSSNRDYEQYF.

The V and J genes are TRBV2 and TRBJ2-1; perhaps TRBD2 as D (5 bases). Germline V lookup: CDR1 SNHLY, CDR2 FYNNEI. CDR3 length: 15 residues. Trimming pared 4 bases from V and 8 bases from J, leaving 18 bases between. CDR3 residues: CASSVDGMAGDEQFF. The DNA of the CDR3 is TGTGCCAGCAGTGTGGATGGAATGGCGGGCGATGAGCAGTTCTTC.

This clone occurred a few times. The chain employs TRBV6-5 and TRBJ1-3, with TRBD1 as a possible D gene (5 bases). In germline, CDR1 is MNHEY, CDR2 SVGAGI. V was cut by 4 bases and J by 2 bases, with 12 bases left in between. The CDR3 runs 15 residues. Here the CDR3 reads CASSSDREPGNTIYF. DNA for the CDR3: TGTGCCAGCAGTTCCGACAGAGAGCCTGGAAACACCATATATTTT.

To note about this clone: One end of the junction does not line up with germline, which may come from a read error. The chain employs TRBV7-9 and TRBJ1-1, with D unclear. This CDR3 region has 11 residues. In germline, CDR1 is SEHNR, CDR2 FQNEAQ (reference sequence). CDR3 region: CASSLNTEAFF. The CDR3 bases are TGTGCCAGCAGCTTAAACACCGAAGCTTTCTTT.

The J gene is TRBJ2-2, the V gene TRBV24-1; weak D call: TRBD2 (7 bases). V was trimmed by 2 bases and J by 3 bases, leaving 12 bases between them. CDR3 length: 16 amino acids. Looked up from germline, CDR1 is KGHDR and CDR2 is SFDVKD. CDR3 in DNA: TGTGCCACCAGTGATTCCCGGGGGGCGGACACCGGGGAGCTGTTTTTT. This codes for CATSDSRGADTGELFF.

This sequence joins TRBV4-3 and TRBJ1-2; TRBD1 might be the D (6 bases). V lost 1 base and J 4 bases, leaving 13 bases between the germline ends. The germline CDR1 and CDR2 sequences are LGHNA and YSLEER. This CDR3 contains 15 residues. The CDR3 DNA is TGCGCCAGCAGCCAAGCTGGCCAGGGGTTCTATGGCTACACCTTC. It yields the protein CASSQAGQGFYGYTF.

The chain has TRBV12-3 or TRBV12-4 and TRBJ2-7, with 7 bases identical to TRBD1. V trimming: 5 bases; J trimming: 2 bases; junction bases outside the gene matches: 3. The CDR3 loop spans 13 amino acids. CDR3 residues: CASSVQGPYEQYF. CDR3 sequence (DNA): TGTGCCAGCAGTGTACAGGGGCCCTACGAGCAGTACTTC.

This clone was counted once. Other DNA sequences in this sample translate to the same CDR3. J is TRBJ2-2 and V is TRBV3-1 (or the pseudogene TRBV3-2); a possible D gene is TRBD1 (6 bases). Germline V gene data show CDR1 as LGHDT and CDR2 as YNNKEL (reference sequence). CDR3 size: 15 residues. V was trimmed by 4 bases and J by 5 bases, leaving 14 bases between them. CDR3 DNA sequence: TGTGCCAGCAGCCCCCTGGAAGGGGGAACCGGGGAGCTGTTTTTT. This gives the protein CASSPLEGGTGELFF.

This chain uses TRBV14 with TRBJ2-7, with D maybe TRBD1 (6 bases). V was trimmed by 8 bases and J by 2 bases, leaving 13 bases between them. Germline assignment: CDR1 SGHDN and CDR2 FVKESK. The CDR3 covers 13 residues. The CDR3 here is CASPPGEPYEQYF. The CDR3 DNA sequence: TGTGCCAGCCCCCCAGGGGAGCCCTACGAGCAGTACTTC.